The 32 T cell receptor beta chains presented below share a single source sample, sequenced in a study of blood T cell repertoires in COVID-19. Here immunoSEQ multiplex PCR was the method, and the copy in TCRdb shows in-frame clones only, minus some. The sample records approximately 270,000 clones, 87% being singletons. The sample comprised peripheral blood. The receptor set was obtained from a man aged 18 to 30 with active or convalescent COVID-19.

Points on this clone: The sample holds other DNA sequences that translate to the same CDR3. V is TRBV27 and J is TRBJ1-5, with D uncertain. The CDR3 loop spans 13 amino acids. Germline CDR1 and CDR2: MNHEY and SMNVEV (reference sequence). V lost 5 bases and J 4 bases, leaving 9 bases between the germline ends. The CDR3 here is CASSPLSNQPQHF. The CDR3, as DNA: TGTGCCAGCAGTCCGCTATCTAATCAGCCCCAGCATTTT.

The gene calls are TRBV7-2 and TRBJ2-7, with TRBD2 matching over 7 bases. J gave up 2 bases and V 1 base, and 8 bases lay outside the gene matches. The CDR3 length is 16 residues. Germline CDR1 SGHTA, CDR2 FQGNSA. As DNA, the CDR3 is TGTGCCAGCAGCTTAGGGAAGCGGGGTTTAGCCTACGAGCAGTACTTC. Translating it yields CASSLGKRGLAYEQYF.

The V call is TRBV20-1, the J call TRBJ1-1; TRBD1 might be the D (6 bases). Germline values: CDR1 DFQATT, CDR2 SNEGSKA (reference sequence). This CDR3 is 11 amino acids long. V dropped 6 bases and J dropped 7 bases, with 12 bases sitting between them. This chain's CDR3 is CSAIRDIEAFF. In DNA, the CDR3 is TGCAGTGCAATCAGGGACATTGAAGCTTTCTTT.

The chain links TRBV7-2 to TRBJ1-2; TRBD1 is a possible D gene (5 bases). CDR3 length equals 15 residues. The germline V gene has CDR1 SGHTA and CDR2 FQGNSA. V shed 1 base and J shed 8 bases, with 17 bases lying between them. CDR3 region: CASSLESFRDQGYTF. The CDR3 DNA sequence: TGTGCCAGCAGCTTAGAATCGTTCAGGGATCAGGGCTACACCTTC. Filled out from reference TRBV7-2 and TRBJ1-2, the complete variable domain reads GAGVSQSPSNKVTEKGKDVELRCDPISGHTALYWYRQSLGQGLEFLIYFQGNSAPDKSGLPSDRFSAERTGGSVSTLTIQRTQQEDSAVYLCASSLESFRDQGYTFGSGTRLTVV.

This rearrangement joins TRBV10-1 to TRBJ2-7; D might be TRBD2 (5 bases). Per germline, CDR1 WNHNN and CDR2 SYGVQD (reference sequence). The CDR3 is made up of 13 amino acids. V lost 4 bases and J lost 7, with 14 bases in between. The CDR3 is CASSGPSSGEQYF. The CDR3 region has the DNA TGCGCCAGCAGTGGACCCTCCTCGGGAGAGCAGTACTTC.

This sequence joins TRBV7-2 and TRBJ1-3, with D uncertain. V lost 4 bases to trimming and J lost 0 bases, with 13 bases between them. Germline lookup yields CDR1 SGHTA and CDR2 FQGNSA. This CDR3 contains 16 residues. CDR3 in amino acids: CASSSRSGNSGNTIYF. CDR3 nucleotide sequence: TGTGCCAGCAGCTCCCGGTCGGGGAACTCTGGAAACACCATATATTTT.

This sequence joins TRBV10-3 and TRBJ1-3; D not certain. Per the germline V gene, CDR1 is ENHRY and CDR2 is SYGVKD. This CDR3 comprises 13 residues. V lost 6 bases to trimming and J lost 0 bases, with 6 bases between them. The CDR3 DNA follows: TGTGCCATCAGCGGTAGCTCTGGAAACACCATATATTTT. Its protein product is CAISGSSGNTIYF.

The chain employs TRBV7-9 and TRBJ2-7, with 8 bases identical to TRBD2. This CDR3 has 15 amino acids. Germline loops: CDR1 SEHNR, CDR2 FQNEAQ (reference sequence). The trim removed 4 bases at V and 1 base at J, leaving 6 bases unmatched. The chain's CDR3 is CASSSAGALSYEQYF. In nucleotides, the CDR3 is TGTGCCAGCAGCTCAGCGGGGGCCTTATCCTACGAGCAGTACTTC.

The chain joins TRBV4-3 to TRBJ1-1, with D tentatively TRBD1 (5 bases). CDR3 length: 14 amino acids. Trimming removed 1 base at V and 5 bases at J, with 11 bases between. CDR1 and CDR2 from the germline V gene are LGHNA and YSLEER. The CDR3 loop is CASSQVVDSTEAFF. DNA for the CDR3: TGCGCCAGCAGCCAAGTTGTAGACAGTACTGAAGCTTTCTTT.

In DNA form, the CDR3 reads TGTGCCAGCAGTCACCCGGACAGGTTCTCTGGGGCCAACGTCCTGACTTTC. Its protein product is CASSHPDRFSGANVLTF. The chain combines TRBV6-2 or TRBV6-3 with TRBJ2-6, with TRBD1 matching over 7 bases. J lost 0 bases, V lost 5 bases, and 7 bases had no gene match. The germline V gene encodes CDR1 MNHEY and CDR2 SVGEGT. The CDR3 contains 17 residues.

This chain connects TRBV7-2 to TRBJ2-2, with 8 bases aligning to TRBD1. Germline V gene sequence: CDR1 SGHTA, CDR2 FQGNSA. Trimming cost V 5 bases and J 2 bases; bases outside gene matches: 4. The CDR3 contains 15 residues. Written as DNA, the CDR3 is TGTGCCAGCAGCCCTGGACAGGGCAACACCGGGGAGCTGTTTTTT. This sequence encodes CASSPGQGNTGELFF.

The DNA for the CDR3 is TGTGCCATCAGCACTAGCGGTAGCACAGATACGCAGTATTTT. Its protein is CAISTSGSTDTQYF. The chain couples TRBV10-3 to TRBJ2-3, with 8 bases identical to TRBD2. V lost 6 bases to trimming and J lost 0 bases; unmatched junction nucleotides: 2. The CDR3 loop spans 14 amino acids. CDR1 is ENHRY and CDR2 is SYGVKD in the germline V gene.

The chain is built from TRBV4-3 and TRBJ1-1, with TRBD1 matching over 7 bases. Germline values: CDR1 LGHNA, CDR2 YSLEER. The CDR3 has 16 amino acids. The V segment lost 4 bases and the J segment 2 bases; nucleotides outside the gene matches: 10. The CDR3 region has the DNA TGCGCCAGCAGCCGCACGTCGACAGGGTTAAACACTGAAGCTTTCTTT. Translation gives CASSRTSTGLNTEAFF.

The chain has TRBV11-2 and TRBJ2-2; D call uncertain. Germline V gene data show CDR1 as SGHAT and CDR2 as FQNNGV. The V and J ends lost 5 bases and 2 bases respectively, with 12 bases between them. The CDR3 spans 15 residues. DNA of the CDR3: TGTGCCAGCAGCCCAGACTGGGTTAACACCGGGGAGCTGTTTTTT. As protein: CASSPDWVNTGELFF.

V usage is TRBV5-1 and J usage is TRBJ2-2; D remains ambiguous. Trimming left V 0 bases short and J 1 base short, with 10 bases between. Germline CDR1 SGHRS, CDR2 YFSETQ. This CDR3 is built from 16 residues. Here the CDR3 reads CASSLGPRMNTGELFF. The CDR3 DNA is TGCGCCAGCAGCTTGGGGCCGCGGATGAACACCGGGGAGCTGTTTTTT.

This chain connects TRBV30 to TRBJ2-3; 13 nucleotides align to TRBD2. The V gene end was trimmed by 0 bases and the J gene end by 9 bases; junction bases not matched to a gene: 6. The CDR3 is 15 amino acids. Looked up from germline, CDR1 is GTSNPN and CDR2 is SVGIG (reference sequence). The CDR3 DNA is TGTGCCTGGAGTGTAGGACTAGCGGGGGATAACACGCAGTATTTT. This translates into CAWSVGLAGDNTQYF.

In its sample, this clone was seen once. The chain has TRBV18 and TRBJ2-5; 7 positions match TRBD1. Germline V gene sequence: CDR1 KGHSH, CDR2 LQKENI. The junction had 6 bases not matched to a gene; V was cut back by 1 base and J by 1 base. The CDR3 consists of 16 residues. CDR3 residues: CASSPLGQLIQETQYF. In nucleotides, the CDR3 is TGTGCCAGCTCACCACTGGGACAGCTGATCCAAGAGACCCAGTACTTC.

Note on this clone: Within the sample, other DNA sequences also encode this same CDR3. The chain combines TRBV29-1 with TRBJ2-7, with 12 bases identical to TRBD1. J was trimmed by 5 bases and V by 5 bases; bases with no gene match: 7. This CDR3 contains 14 residues. The V gene's germline CDR1 is SQVTM and CDR2 ANQGSEA. In nucleotides, the CDR3 is TGCAGCGTTCAGGGGGGACAGGGGGCCGACGAGCAGTACTTC. Encoded protein: CSVQGGQGADEQYF.

V and J are TRBV19 and TRBJ1-2, with a weak D call TRBD1 (6 bases). From germline, CDR1 is LNHDA and CDR2 SQIVND (reference sequence). Trimming left V 0 bases short and J 8 bases short, with 16 bases between. The CDR3 length is 15 residues. The CDR3: CASSIDRTGQSGYTF. The CDR3 nucleotides read TGTGCCAGTAGTATAGATCGTACAGGACAGAGCGGCTACACCTTC.

The CDR3 region is CASSLQGQGSGNTIYF. The CDR3, as DNA: TGTGCCAGCAGCTTACAGGGACAGGGGTCTGGAAACACCATATATTTT. This chain uses TRBV5-4 with TRBJ1-3, with 10 bases lining up with TRBD1. V shed 2 bases, J shed 1 base, and the junction held 3 bases outside the gene matches. Germline V gene data show CDR1 as SGHNT and CDR2 as YYREEE (reference sequence). The CDR3 has 16 residues.

This clone was detected once. The genes are TRBV14 and TRBJ2-2; weak D call: TRBD1 (6 bases). The V gene lost 6 bases and the J gene lost 4 bases, with 18 bases spanning the gap. The CDR3 runs 16 residues. Germline assignment: CDR1 SGHDN and CDR2 FVKESK. The CDR3 is CASRQMGALGTGELFF. For the CDR3, the DNA is TGTGCCAGCAGGCAAATGGGGGCCCTGGGCACCGGGGAGCTGTTTTTT.

V is TRBV19 and J is TRBJ1-1; D is undetermined. Trimming removed 4 bases from V and 5 bases from J, with 5 bases in between. The germline CDR1 and CDR2 sequences are LNHDA and SQIVND (reference sequence). CDR3 size: 11 residues. CDR3 in amino acids: CASSRGTEAFF. CDR3 DNA: TGTGCCAGTAGTAGAGGGACTGAAGCTTTCTTT.

The chain uses TRBV5-6 and TRBJ2-1; 13 bases align to TRBD2. V was clipped by 3 bases and J by 0 bases; unmatched bases: 3. The CDR3 covers 17 residues. CDR1 is SGHDT, CDR2 YYEEEE, per germline. Written as DNA, the CDR3 is TGTGCCAGCAGCTGGGGGACTAGCGGGGTCTCCTACAATGAGCAGTTCTTC. Its protein product is CASSWGTSGVSYNEQFF.

The rearrangement links TRBV6-2 or TRBV6-3 to TRBJ1-2; D unresolved. This CDR3 has 17 amino acids. Germline values: CDR1 MNHEY, CDR2 SVGEGT. V lost 2 bases and J 2 bases, leaving 18 bases between the germline ends. The CDR3 reads CASSYEPSQNGNYGYTF. The CDR3 nucleotides are TGTGCCAGCAGTTACGAACCCTCCCAGAACGGGAACTATGGCTACACCTTC.

The chain recombines TRBV5-6 with TRBJ1-3, with 8 bases fitting TRBD1. Germline V gives CDR1 SGHDT, CDR2 YYEEEE. Germline trimming cut 0 bases from V and 0 bases from J; bases unmatched to any gene: 5. The CDR3 length is 17 residues. CDR3 DNA sequence: TGTGCCAGCAGCTTGGCTGGGACAGGACCCTCTGGAAACACCATATATTTT. It encodes CASSLAGTGPSGNTIYF.

The chain has TRBV6-5 and TRBJ1-1; D is perhaps TRBD1 (5 bases). Germline V lookup: CDR1 MNHEY, CDR2 SVGAGI. Trimming stripped 2 bases from V and 9 bases from J, with 10 bases between. The CDR3 has 12 residues. DNA of the CDR3: TGTGCCAGCAGTTACCGGGACTCTAAAGCTTTCTTT. Protein product: CASSYRDSKAFF.

V and J are TRBV6-5 and TRBJ1-4; D perhaps matches TRBD1 (6 bases). The CDR3 spans 13 residues. Germline CDR1 and CDR2: MNHEY and SVGAGI. Trimming left V 7 bases short and J 8 bases short, with 14 bases between. CDR3 in DNA: TGTGCCAGCACCGAACAGGGAGCCGAAAAACTGTTTTTT. It translates to CASTEQGAEKLFF.

The CDR3 loop reads CASSRQGSPGANVLTF. The CDR3 bases are TGTGCCAGCTCGCGACAGGGGTCCCCTGGGGCCAACGTCCTGACTTTC. The rearrangement uses TRBV18 and TRBJ2-6; 8 positions agree with TRBD1. With V trimmed by 6 bases and J by 2 bases, 6 bases remained unmatched. The CDR3 has 16 amino acids. Germline lookup yields CDR1 KGHSH and CDR2 LQKENI.

The rearrangement uses TRBV5-4 and TRBJ2-3; D might be TRBD2 (7 bases). Germline-derived CDR1 and CDR2 are SGHNT and YYREEE (reference sequence). Trimming pared 3 bases from V and 1 base from J, leaving 18 bases between. The CDR3 runs to 17 residues. CDR3 protein: CASSYLSAGAGTDTQYF. CDR3 DNA sequence: TGTGCCAGCAGCTACCTCAGCGCGGGGGCCGGCACAGATACGCAGTATTTT.

This rearrangement joins TRBV6-2 or TRBV6-3 to TRBJ2-5; no clear D. The CDR3 has 13 residues. Germline V gives CDR1 MNHEY, CDR2 SVGEGT. Trimming took off 5 bases at V and 7 bases at J, with 14 bases between the two ends. CDR3 coding DNA: TGTGCCAGCAGTCCCTCCCTCTTCGGGACCCAGTACTTC. It encodes CASSPSLFGTQYF.

V gene TRBV6-5 combines with J gene TRBJ1-2; 9 bases align to TRBD1. CDR1 MNHEY and CDR2 SVGAGI come from the germline V gene. J was trimmed by 6 bases and V by 4 bases; bases with no gene match: 9. The CDR3 consists of 15 residues. The CDR3 region is CASSSPPGQGDGYTF. The CDR3 nucleotides read TGTGCCAGCAGTTCCCCGCCGGGACAGGGAGATGGCTACACCTTC.

The chain recombines TRBV3-1 (or the pseudogene TRBV3-2) with TRBJ2-5; 8 bases line up with TRBD2. This CDR3 is built from 17 residues. With 1 base clipped from V and 3 bases from J, the junction kept 10 bases outside the gene matches. Looked up from germline, CDR1 is LGHDT and CDR2 is YNNKEL (reference sequence). The CDR3 region has the DNA TGTGCCAGCAGCCAAGCCCCCTCGGGGGGGCCGGAAGAGACCCAGTACTTC. Translated, it gives CASSQAPSGGPEETQYF.